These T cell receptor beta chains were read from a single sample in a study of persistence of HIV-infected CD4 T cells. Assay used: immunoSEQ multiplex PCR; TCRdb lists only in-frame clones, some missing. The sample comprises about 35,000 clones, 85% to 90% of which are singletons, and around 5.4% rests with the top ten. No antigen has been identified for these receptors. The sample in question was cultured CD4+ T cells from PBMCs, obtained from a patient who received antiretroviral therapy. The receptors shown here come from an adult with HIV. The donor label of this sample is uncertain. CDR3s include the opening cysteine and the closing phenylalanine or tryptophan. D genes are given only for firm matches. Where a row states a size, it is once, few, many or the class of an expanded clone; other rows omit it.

cdr3_aa: CASSFFWQGGGANVLTF; cdr3_nt: TGTGCCAGCAGTTTTTTTTGGCAGGGGGGCGGGGCCAACGTCCTGACTTTC; d_call: .; j_call: TRBJ2-6; clone_size: once; v_call: TRBV28
cdr3_aa: CASSPDRGMSGELFF; cdr3_nt: TGTGCCAGCAGCCCAGACAGGGGGATGAGCGGGGAGCTGTTTTTT; d_call: TRBD1; j_call: TRBJ2-2; clone_size: .; v_call: TRBV11-2
cdr3_aa: CATRIRGTGSGNTIYF; cdr3_nt: TGTGCCACCAGGATCCGCGGGACAGGCTCTGGAAACACCATATATTTT; d_call: TRBD1; j_call: TRBJ1-3; clone_size: .; v_call: TRBV6-6
cdr3_aa: CASSSGLSGGTQYF; cdr3_nt: TGTGCCAGCAGCTCCGGACTTTCGGGGGGGACCCAGTACTTC; d_call: TRBD2; j_call: TRBJ2-5; clone_size: once; v_call: TRBV7-3
cdr3_aa: CASSDRAPYGYTF; cdr3_nt: TGTGCCAGCAGCGATAGGGCCCCCTATGGCTACACCTTC; d_call: .; j_call: TRBJ1-2; clone_size: .; v_call: TRBV2
cdr3_aa: CASSLPGTGVTPLHF; cdr3_nt: TGTGCCAGCAGCCTACCCGGGACAGGGGTGACACCCCTCCACTTT; d_call: TRBD1; j_call: TRBJ1-6; clone_size: .; v_call: TRBV28
cdr3_aa: CASRGASQETQYF; cdr3_nt: TGTGCCAGCAGGGGGGCCAGTCAAGAGACCCAGTACTTC; d_call: .; j_call: TRBJ2-5; clone_size: .; v_call: TRBV11-2
cdr3_aa: CASSPLWDVSYEQYF; cdr3_nt: TGTGCCAGCAGCCCCCTGTGGGACGTATCCTACGAGCAGTACTTC; d_call: .; j_call: TRBJ2-7; clone_size: .; v_call: TRBV9
cdr3_aa: CASSLNPFTDTQYF; cdr3_nt: TGTGCCAGCAGCTTAAACCCGTTCACAGATACGCAGTATTTT; d_call: .; j_call: TRBJ2-3; clone_size: .; v_call: TRBV7-3
cdr3_aa: CAISDHGEQYF; cdr3_nt: TGTGCCATCAGTGATCACGGGGAGCAGTACTTC; d_call: .; j_call: TRBJ2-7; clone_size: .; v_call: TRBV10-3
cdr3_aa: CASTRAISGANVLTF; cdr3_nt: TGTGCCAGTACCCGGGCTATCTCTGGGGCCAACGTCCTGACTTTC; d_call: .; j_call: TRBJ2-6; clone_size: .; v_call: TRBV19
cdr3_aa: CSASSGLYSNQPQHF; cdr3_nt: TGCAGTGCTAGTTCTGGGCTGTATAGCAATCAGCCCCAGCATTTT; d_call: .; j_call: TRBJ1-5; clone_size: .; v_call: TRBV20-1
cdr3_aa: CASSPSGQMNTGELFF; cdr3_nt: TGCGCCAGCAGTCCATCGGGACAGATGAACACCGGGGAGCTGTTTTTT; d_call: TRBD1; j_call: TRBJ2-2; clone_size: .; v_call: TRBV10-1
cdr3_aa: CASSKGQGANGANVLTF; cdr3_nt: TGTGCCAGCAGCAAAGGACAGGGGGCGAATGGGGCCAACGTCCTGACTTTC; d_call: TRBD1; j_call: TRBJ2-6; clone_size: .; v_call: TRBV3-1/TRBV3-2
cdr3_aa: CATSREVSGWNLSGANVLTF; cdr3_nt: TGTGCCACCAGCAGAGAGGTTTCAGGGTGGAACCTCTCTGGGGCCAACGTCCTGACTTTC; d_call: .; j_call: TRBJ2-6; clone_size: once; v_call: TRBV15
cdr3_aa: CASSIGGRGPQPQHF; cdr3_nt: TGTGCCAGTAGTATCGGGGGCAGGGGGCCTCAGCCCCAGCATTTT; d_call: TRBD1; j_call: TRBJ1-5; clone_size: few; v_call: TRBV19
cdr3_aa: CASSLGQGSYNEQFF; cdr3_nt: TGTGCCAGCAGCTTAGGCCAGGGCTCCTACAATGAGCAGTTCTTC; d_call: .; j_call: TRBJ2-1; clone_size: .; v_call: TRBV7-7